What follows are 28 T cell receptor beta chains derived from one specimen sequenced in a study of T and B cells in COVID-19 patients. Multiplex PCR with BIOMED2 TRB-A/B primer pools amplified TRB rearrangements. TCRdb re-derived calls from the multiplex PCR reads in MiXCR, one entry per CDR3 protein. Of about 11,000 distinct CDR3 sequences in the sample, around 34% were seen once. From blood, about 250-500 ng of genomic DNA served as TRB template. Sample: blood. These TCRs come from a human donor with active COVID-19.

The chain is built from TRBV12-3 or TRBV12-4 and TRBJ2-1; 11 positions match TRBD2. This CDR3 region has 17 residues. Trimming cost V 4 bases and J 3 bases; bases outside gene matches: 8. This CDR3 reads CASSSPLAGESYNEQFF. Here the CDR3 DNA reads TGTGCCAGCAGTTCACCACTAGCGGGGGAGAGCTACAATGAGCAGTTCTTC.

A few counts support this clonotype. The chain joins TRBV18 to TRBJ1-4; TRBD1 agrees at 9 bases. The CDR3 totals 16 residues. Trimming removed 6 bases from V and 2 bases from J; junction bases left unmatched: 7. Germline V lookup: CDR1 KGHSH, CDR2 LQKENI. The CDR3: CASSPGQGTTNEKLFF. The CDR3 nucleotides are TGTGCCAGCTCGCCGGGACAGGGCACGACTAATGAAAAACTGTTTTTT.

This clonotype is medium-sized (0.01 to 0.1%) within its sample. This chain links TRBV10-3 with TRBJ1-2; weak D call: TRBD1 (6 bases). The ends were cut back, 10 bases at V and 8 bases at J, with 11 bases in the middle. Looked up from germline, CDR1 is ENHRY and CDR2 is SYGVKD. The CDR3 has 10 residues. CDR3 nucleotides: TGTGCCACAGGGGTTGGAGGCTACACCTTC. Translating it yields CATGVGGYTF.

The chain recombines TRBV6-1 with TRBJ2-6; 7 bases match TRBD1. Germline V gene lookup returns CDR1 MNHNS and CDR2 SASEGT. This CDR3 comprises 20 residues. The V segment lost 2 bases and the J segment 0 bases; nucleotides outside the gene matches: 13. The CDR3 loop is CASSELFPGQCFSGANVLTF. DNA of the CDR3: TGTGCCAGCAGTGAATTGTTTCCGGGACAGTGCTTCTCTGGGGCCAACGTCCTGACTTTC.

The chain recombines TRBV10-3 with TRBJ2-5; D not resolved. The germline CDR1 and CDR2 sequences are ENHRY and SYGVKD. Deletions cut 4 bases from V and 0 bases from J, with 9 bases between. The CDR3 consists of 14 residues. CDR3 sequence (DNA): TGTGCCATCAGTGTCGGCCACAACCAAGAGACCCAGTACTTC. This sequence encodes CAISVGHNQETQYF.

CDR3 protein: CASSYKGVEGYTF. The CDR3 bases are TGTGCCAGCAGTTACAAGGGGGTAGAGGGCTACACCTTC. The V and J genes are TRBV6-6 and TRBJ1-2; a weak D match, TRBD1 (6 bases). Trimming pared 2 bases from V and 8 bases from J, leaving 12 bases between. CDR1 MNHNY and CDR2 SVGAGI come from the germline V gene (reference sequence). This CDR3 contains 13 residues.

The V and J genes are TRBV6-5 and TRBJ2-1, with 8 bases aligning to TRBD2. This CDR3 comprises 15 residues. Trimming took 2 bases from V and 2 from J; bases not matched to a gene: 2. Germline V gives CDR1 MNHEY, CDR2 SVGAGI. The CDR3: CASSYGTSPYNEQFF. CDR3 bases: TGTGCCAGCAGTTACGGGACTAGTCCCTACAATGAGCAGTTCTTC.

The J gene is TRBJ2-2, the V gene TRBV11-1, with D hard to call. The CDR3 contains 14 residues. Germline loops: CDR1 SGHAT, CDR2 FQDESV (reference sequence). V was trimmed by 1 base and J by 7 bases, leaving 10 bases between them. Written as DNA, the CDR3 is TGTGCCAGCAGCTTAGGGGCCACAATCGGGGAGCTGTTTTTT. It translates to CASSLGATIGELFF. Complete variable domain (other parts from reference TRBV11-1 and TRBJ2-2): EAEVAQSPRYKITEKSQAVAFWCDPISGHATLYWYRQILGQGPELLVQFQDESVVDDSQLPKDRFSAERLKGVDSTLKIQPAELGDSAMYLCASSLGATIGELFFGEGSRLTVL.

This clonotype turned up a few times. V gene TRBV6-6 combines with J gene TRBJ1-3, with D perhaps TRBD1 (6 bases). The CDR3 spans 15 residues. In germline, CDR1 is MNHNY, CDR2 SVGAGI (reference sequence). The V end lost 6 bases, the J end lost 0 bases, and 12 bases lay between the germline ends. CDR3 in amino acids: CASRDSSRSGNTIYF. For the CDR3, the DNA is TGTGCCAGCAGGGACAGCAGCCGCTCTGGAAACACCATATATTTT.

This chain links TRBV24-1 with TRBJ2-5; TRBD2 matches 9 bases. V gave up 5 bases and J gave up 1 base; unmatched junction bases: 7. The CDR3 runs to 16 residues. The germline V gene has CDR1 KGHDR and CDR2 SFDVKD. Here the CDR3 reads CATSASETSGQETQYF. The CDR3, as DNA: TGTGCCACCAGTGCCTCCGAGACTAGCGGCCAAGAGACCCAGTACTTC.

The chain joins TRBV5-6 to TRBJ2-1, with D possibly being TRBD1 or TRBD2 (5 bases each). V lost 0 bases and J lost 7, with 11 bases in between. The V gene's germline CDR1 is SGHDT and CDR2 YYEEEE. This CDR3 spans 14 amino acids. CDR3 sequence: CASSLDAWGNEQFF. CDR3 DNA: TGTGCCAGCAGCTTGGACGCATGGGGGAATGAGCAGTTCTTC. Combining the CDR3 with reference TRBV5-6 and TRBJ2-1 gives the whole variable domain DAGVTQSPTHLIKTRGQQVTLRCSPKSGHDTVSWYQQALGQGPQFIFQYYEEEERQRGNFPDRFSGHQFPNYSSELNVNALLLGDSALYLCASSLDAWGNEQFFGPGTRLTVL.

This sequence joins TRBV18 and TRBJ1-2, with TRBD1 identical over 7 bases. V trimming: 5 bases; J trimming: 3 bases; junction bases outside the gene matches: 9. This CDR3 comprises 15 residues. CDR1 KGHSH and CDR2 LQKENI come from the germline V gene. The CDR3 loop reads CASSVDRDGYYGYTF. CDR3 bases: TGTGCCAGCTCAGTAGACAGGGATGGTTACTATGGCTACACCTTC.

The rearrangement links TRBV7-2 to TRBJ2-2; D is unresolved. Germline CDR1 and CDR2: SGHTA and FQGNSA. V lost 4 bases and J lost 8, with 11 bases in between. The length of the CDR3 is 13 residues. The CDR3 loop reads CASSSDLGGELFF. In nucleotides, the CDR3 is TGTGCCAGCAGCTCAGACTTGGGGGGGGAGCTGTTTTTT. The variable domain in full, completed from reference TRBV7-2 and TRBJ2-2, reads GAGVSQSPSNKVTEKGKDVELRCDPISGHTALYWYRQSLGQGLEFLIYFQGNSAPDKSGLPSDRFSAERTGGSVSTLTIQRTQQEDSAVYLCASSSDLGGELFFGEGSRLTVL.

The chain uses TRBV6-5 and TRBJ1-1, with no clear D. Germline-derived CDR1 and CDR2 are MNHEY and SVGAGI. V gave up 8 bases and J gave up 0 bases, with 10 bases separating them. The CDR3 length is 13 residues. Here the CDR3 reads CASGPDLNTEAFF. DNA of the CDR3: TGTGCCAGCGGTCCCGACTTGAACACTGAAGCTTTCTTT.

This clonotype has a handful of counts. The chain combines TRBV6-6 with TRBJ2-3; 9 nucleotides line up with TRBD1. Looked up from germline, CDR1 is MNHNY and CDR2 is SVGAGI (reference sequence). Unmatched junction bases numbered 10, after V lost 4 bases and J lost 2 bases. The CDR3 length is 17 residues. The CDR3 sequence is CASSSSTGTGNTDTQYF. The DNA for the CDR3 is TGTGCCAGCAGTTCGTCGACCGGGACAGGGAACACAGATACGCAGTATTTT.

The chain has TRBV6-1 and TRBJ1-2; the D gene is possibly TRBD1 (5 bases). The CDR3 length is 15 residues. V dropped 5 bases and J dropped 0 bases, with 13 bases sitting between them. The germline V gene has CDR1 MNHNS and CDR2 SASEGT. The CDR3 nucleotides are TGTGCCAGCAGTAGGGGAGAGAGTTCTAACTATGGCTACACCTTC. Translation gives CASSRGESSNYGYTF.

By share, this clonotype ranks as medium-sized. The rearrangement uses TRBV19 and TRBJ2-1, with 7 bases identical to TRBD1. CDR3 length: 15 residues. The junction had 14 bases not matched to a gene; V was cut back by 6 bases and J by 9 bases. Germline-derived CDR1 and CDR2 are LNHDA and SQIVND (reference sequence). The CDR3 spells CASRPQGSLSVEQFF. DNA for the CDR3: TGTGCCAGTAGACCACAGGGGAGTTTATCGGTTGAGCAGTTCTTC.

The rearrangement links TRBV12-3 or TRBV12-4 to TRBJ1-4; TRBD1 might be the D (6 bases). Trimming stripped 6 bases from V and 5 bases from J, with 10 bases between. The CDR3 sequence is 13 residues long. The CDR3 here is CASRRGVNEKLFF. The CDR3 DNA reads as TGTGCCAGCAGGAGGGGGGTCAATGAAAAACTGTTTTTT.

The rearrangement links TRBV20-1 to TRBJ1-5; D might be TRBD1 (6 bases). The CDR3 spans 15 residues. Germline assignment: CDR1 DFQATT and CDR2 SNEGSKA (reference sequence). V lost 6 bases and J 7 bases, leaving 22 bases between the germline ends. The CDR3 reads CSAQAGWGPEQPQHF. The CDR3, as DNA: TGCAGTGCCCAAGCCGGGTGGGGGCCGGAACAGCCCCAGCATTTT.

V is TRBV7-6 and J is TRBJ1-1; D may be TRBD1 (6 bases). Germline V gene sequence: CDR1 SGHVS, CDR2 FNYEAQ. Trimming shortened V by 3 bases and J by 2 bases, and 10 bases separated the two germline ends. The CDR3 sequence is 14 residues long. In nucleotides, the CDR3 is TGTGCCAGCAGCTTGCAGGGGCATAACACTGAAGCTTTCTTT. This codes for CASSLQGHNTEAFF.

Only a few counts were recorded for this clonotype. The chain employs TRBV4-2 and TRBJ2-1, with D possibly being TRBD1 or TRBD2 (5 bases each). The CDR3 spans 16 residues. CDR1 and CDR2 from the germline V gene are LGHNA and YNFKEQ. V was trimmed by 1 base and J by 0 bases, leaving 10 bases between them. In DNA form, the CDR3 reads TGTGCCAGCAGCCAAGGGGGGTATGACTCCTACAATGAGCAGTTCTTC. Its translation: CASSQGGYDSYNEQFF.

The chain couples TRBV20-1 to TRBJ1-4; D is ambiguous. Trimming took 5 bases from V and 0 from J, leaving 10 bases between them. The germline V gene has CDR1 DFQATT and CDR2 SNEGSKA (reference sequence). The CDR3 consists of 14 residues. The chain's CDR3 is CSAARAATNEKLFF. In DNA, the CDR3 is TGCAGTGCTGCTAGGGCTGCAACTAATGAAAAACTGTTTTTT.

This chain uses TRBV30 with TRBJ1-5; 7 bases are a match to TRBD1. This CDR3 contains 20 residues. The V gene end was trimmed by 2 bases and the J gene end by 4 bases; junction bases not matched to a gene: 23. The germline gives CDR1 GTSNPN, CDR2 SVGIG (reference sequence). The CDR3 DNA reads as TGTGCCTGGAGTCTCACCCGACGAGGGACAGCGAGGATGGGAAATCAGCCCCAGCATTTT. This codes for CAWSLTRRGTARMGNQPQHF.

The DNA for the CDR3 is TGTGCCAGCTCTACCTCTCCGGGACAGAAGAATGAAAAACTGTTTTTT. Protein: CASSTSPGQKNEKLFF. This sequence joins TRBV6-1 and TRBJ1-4; 7 nucleotides line up with TRBD1. Germline V gene data show CDR1 as MNHNS and CDR2 as SASEGT. The length of the CDR3 is 16 residues. With 8 bases clipped from V and 5 bases from J, the junction kept 14 bases outside the gene matches.

This chain joins TRBV6-2 or TRBV6-3 and TRBJ1-2; TRBD1 might be the D (6 bases). The V and J ends lost 10 bases and 4 bases respectively, with 19 bases between them. The CDR3 is 14 residues long. CDR1 is MNHEY and CDR2 is SVGEGT in the germline V gene. CDR3 coding DNA: TGTGCCATCGGAAACAGGGCAGGTATCTATGGCTACACCTTC. The encoded protein is CAIGNRAGIYGYTF.

CDR3 in DNA: TGTGCCAGCAGCGTAACAGGGAGCACTGAAGCTTTCTTT. Protein sequence: CASSVTGSTEAFF. The V gene is TRBV7-2, the J gene TRBJ1-1, with D possibly matching TRBD1 (6 bases). Germline V gene sequence: CDR1 SGHTA, CDR2 FQGNSA. V lost 5 bases to trimming and J lost 4 bases, with 11 bases between them. The CDR3 length is 13 residues.

The chain employs TRBV6-1 and TRBJ2-5, with 12 bases lining up with TRBD2. The CDR3 covers 17 residues. Germline V gene lookup returns CDR1 MNHNS and CDR2 SASEGT. Trimming removed 6 bases from V and 0 bases from J; junction bases left unmatched: 8. The CDR3 region has the DNA TGTGCCAGCAGCCGGACTAGCGGGGTCGGTTACCAAGAGACCCAGTACTTC. Translated: CASSRTSGVGYQETQYF.

This chain connects TRBV18 to TRBJ1-1, with 8 nucleotides matching TRBD1. V shed 2 bases, J shed 1 base, and the junction held 6 bases outside the gene matches. Germline V lookup: CDR1 KGHSH, CDR2 LQKENI. CDR3 length: 16 residues. The CDR3: CASSPRQGAENTEAFF. CDR3 sequence (DNA): TGTGCCAGCTCACCAAGGCAGGGGGCGGAGAACACTGAAGCTTTCTTT.